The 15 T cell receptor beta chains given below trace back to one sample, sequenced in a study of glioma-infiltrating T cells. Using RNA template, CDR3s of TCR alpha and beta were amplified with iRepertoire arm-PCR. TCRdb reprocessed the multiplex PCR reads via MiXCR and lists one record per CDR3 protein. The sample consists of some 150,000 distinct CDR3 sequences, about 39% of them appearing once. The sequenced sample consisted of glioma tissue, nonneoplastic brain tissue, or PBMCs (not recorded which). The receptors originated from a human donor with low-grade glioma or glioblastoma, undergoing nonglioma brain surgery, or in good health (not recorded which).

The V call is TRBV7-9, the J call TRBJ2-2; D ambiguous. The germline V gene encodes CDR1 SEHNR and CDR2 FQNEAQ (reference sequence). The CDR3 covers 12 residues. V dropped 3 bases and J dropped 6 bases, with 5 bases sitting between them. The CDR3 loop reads CASSFISGELFF. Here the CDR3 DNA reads TGTGCCAGCAGCTTTATATCCGGGGAGCTGTTTTTT.

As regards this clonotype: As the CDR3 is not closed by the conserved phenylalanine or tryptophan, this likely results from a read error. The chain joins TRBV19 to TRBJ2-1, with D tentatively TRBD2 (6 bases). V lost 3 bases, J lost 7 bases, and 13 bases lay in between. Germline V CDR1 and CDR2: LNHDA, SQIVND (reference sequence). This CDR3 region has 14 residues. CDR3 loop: CASSILARENEQFS. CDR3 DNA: TGTGCCAGTAGTATCCTAGCGCGAGAAAATGAGCAGTTCTCC.

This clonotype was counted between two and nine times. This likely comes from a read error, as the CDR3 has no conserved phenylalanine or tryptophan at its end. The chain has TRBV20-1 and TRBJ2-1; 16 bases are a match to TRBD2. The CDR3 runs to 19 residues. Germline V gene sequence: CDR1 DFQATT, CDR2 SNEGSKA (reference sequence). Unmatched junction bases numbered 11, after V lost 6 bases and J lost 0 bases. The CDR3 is CSAAGTSGRALTSYNEQFL. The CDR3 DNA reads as TGCAGTGCCGCCGGGACTAGCGGGAGGGCCCTCACCTCCTACAATGAGCAGTTCCTC.

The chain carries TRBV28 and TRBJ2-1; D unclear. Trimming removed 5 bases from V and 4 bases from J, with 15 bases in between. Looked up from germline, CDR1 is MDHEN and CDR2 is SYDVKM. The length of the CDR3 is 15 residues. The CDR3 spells CASSADGKPYNEQFF. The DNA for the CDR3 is TGTGCCAGCAGTGCGGACGGCAAACCTTACAATGAGCAGTTCTTC.

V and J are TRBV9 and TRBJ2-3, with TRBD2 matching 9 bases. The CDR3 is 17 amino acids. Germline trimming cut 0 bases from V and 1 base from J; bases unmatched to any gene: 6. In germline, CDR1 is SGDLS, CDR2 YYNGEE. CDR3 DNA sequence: TGTGCCAGCAGCGTAGGCGGAGCGGGGGGAGGCACAGATACGCAGTATTTT. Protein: CASSVGGAGGGTDTQYF.

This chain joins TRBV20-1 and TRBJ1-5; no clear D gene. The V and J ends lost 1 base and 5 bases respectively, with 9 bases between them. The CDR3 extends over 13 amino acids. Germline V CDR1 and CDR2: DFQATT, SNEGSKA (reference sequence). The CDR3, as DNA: TGCAGTGCTAGAGTGCAAAGGGATCAGCCCCAGCATTTT. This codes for CSARVQRDQPQHF.

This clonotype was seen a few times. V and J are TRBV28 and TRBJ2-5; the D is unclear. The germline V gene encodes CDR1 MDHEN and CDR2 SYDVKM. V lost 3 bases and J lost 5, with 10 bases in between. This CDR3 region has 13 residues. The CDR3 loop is CASSFQFEETQYF. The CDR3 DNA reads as TGTGCCAGCAGTTTCCAATTTGAGGAGACCCAGTACTTC.

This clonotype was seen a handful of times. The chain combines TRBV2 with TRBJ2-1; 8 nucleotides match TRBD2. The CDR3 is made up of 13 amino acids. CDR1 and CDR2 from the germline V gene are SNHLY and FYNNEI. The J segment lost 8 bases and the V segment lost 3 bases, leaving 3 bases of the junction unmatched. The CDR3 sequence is CASSEREEHEQFF. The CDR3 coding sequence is TGTGCCAGCAGTGAGCGGGAGGAACATGAGCAGTTCTTC. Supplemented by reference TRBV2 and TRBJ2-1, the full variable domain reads EPEVTQTPSHQVTQMGQEVILRCVPISNHLYFYWYRQILGQKVEFLVSFYNNEISEKSEIFDDQFSVERPDGSNFTLKIRSTKLEDSAMYFCASSEREEHEQFFGPGTRLTVL.

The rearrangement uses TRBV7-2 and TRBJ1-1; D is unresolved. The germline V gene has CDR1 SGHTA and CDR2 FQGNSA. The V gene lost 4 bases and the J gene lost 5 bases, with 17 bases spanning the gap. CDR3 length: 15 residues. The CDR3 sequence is CASSSLSTARTEAFF. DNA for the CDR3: TGTGCCAGCAGCTCACTTTCTACCGCTCGGACTGAAGCTTTCTTT. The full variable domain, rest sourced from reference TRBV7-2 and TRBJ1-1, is GAGVSQSPSNKVTEKGKDVELRCDPISGHTALYWYRQSLGQGLEFLIYFQGNSAPDKSGLPSDRFSAERTGGSVSTLTIQRTQQEDSAVYLCASSSLSTARTEAFFGQGTRLTVV.

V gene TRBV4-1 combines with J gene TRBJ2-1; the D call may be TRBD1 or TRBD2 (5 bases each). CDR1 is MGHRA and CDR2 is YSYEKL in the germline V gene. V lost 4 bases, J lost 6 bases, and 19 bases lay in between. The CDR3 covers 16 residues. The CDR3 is CASSLPPYLGTNEQFF. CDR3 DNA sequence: TGCGCCAGCAGCCTGCCCCCCTATCTCGGGACCAATGAGCAGTTCTTC.

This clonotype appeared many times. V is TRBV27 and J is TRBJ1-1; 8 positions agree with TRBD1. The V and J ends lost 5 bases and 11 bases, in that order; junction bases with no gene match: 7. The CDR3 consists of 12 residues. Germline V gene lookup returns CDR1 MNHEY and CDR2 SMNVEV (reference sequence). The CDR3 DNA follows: TGTGCCAGCAGTCTCAGACAGGGGACGGCTTTCTTT. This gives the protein CASSLRQGTAFF.

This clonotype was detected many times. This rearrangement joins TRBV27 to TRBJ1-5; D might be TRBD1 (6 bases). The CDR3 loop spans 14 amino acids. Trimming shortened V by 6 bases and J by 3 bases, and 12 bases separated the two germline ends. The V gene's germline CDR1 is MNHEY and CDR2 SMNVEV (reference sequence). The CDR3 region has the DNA TGTGCCAGCAGGAAGACAGGACTCAATCAGCCCCAGCATTTT. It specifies CASRKTGLNQPQHF.

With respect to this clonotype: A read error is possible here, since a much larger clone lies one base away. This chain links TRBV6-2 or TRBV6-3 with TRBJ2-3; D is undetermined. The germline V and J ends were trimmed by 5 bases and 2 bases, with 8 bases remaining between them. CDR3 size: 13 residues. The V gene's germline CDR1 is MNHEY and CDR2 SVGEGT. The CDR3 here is CASSPTHTDTQYF. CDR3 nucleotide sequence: TGTGCCAGCAGTCCAACACACACAGATACGCAGTATTTT.

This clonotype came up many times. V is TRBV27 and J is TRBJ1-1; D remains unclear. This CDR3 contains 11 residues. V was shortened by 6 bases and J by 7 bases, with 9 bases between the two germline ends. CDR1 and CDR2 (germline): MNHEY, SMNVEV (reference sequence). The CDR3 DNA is TGTGCCAGCAGGGCACGCGTTGAAGCTTTCTTT. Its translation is CASRARVEAFF.

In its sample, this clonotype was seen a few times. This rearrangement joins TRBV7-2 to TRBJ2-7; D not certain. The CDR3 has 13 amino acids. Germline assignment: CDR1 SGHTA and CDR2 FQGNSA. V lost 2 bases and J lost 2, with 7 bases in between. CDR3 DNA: TGTGCCAGCAGCTTATCAGGACCCTACGAGCAGTACTTC. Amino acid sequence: CASSLSGPYEQYF.